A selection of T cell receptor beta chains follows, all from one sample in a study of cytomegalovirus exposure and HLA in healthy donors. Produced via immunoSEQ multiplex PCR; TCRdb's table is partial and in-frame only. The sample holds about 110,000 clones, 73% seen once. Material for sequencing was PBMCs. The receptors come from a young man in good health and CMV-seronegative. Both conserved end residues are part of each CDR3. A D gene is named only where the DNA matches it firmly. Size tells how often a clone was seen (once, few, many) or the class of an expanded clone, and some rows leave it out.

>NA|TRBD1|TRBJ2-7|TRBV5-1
TGCGCCAGCAGCTCAGGGGGATCGGAGCAGTACTTC
CASSSGGSEQYF
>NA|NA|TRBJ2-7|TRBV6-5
TGTGCCAGCAGTTCGCCGCGGGACGGGCTCTACGAGCAGTACTTC
CASSSPRDGLYEQYF
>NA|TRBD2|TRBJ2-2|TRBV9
TGTGCCAGCAGCGTAGTAGCGGGGCTCCACACCGGGGAGCTGTTTTTT
CASSVVAGLHTGELFF
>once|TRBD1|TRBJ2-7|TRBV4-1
TGCGCCAGCAGGCCAAGAATTATGAGGGACAGGGTATACGAGCAGTACTTC
CASRPRIMRDRVYEQYF
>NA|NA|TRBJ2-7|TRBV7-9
TGTGCCAGCAGAAATGAAACCCTCCACTTTTCGGGGGAGCAGTACTTC
CASRNETLHFSGEQYF
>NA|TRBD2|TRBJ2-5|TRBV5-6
TGTGCCAGCAGCTTTCGGACTAGCGGGAGCCAAGAGACCCAGTACTTC
CASSFRTSGSQETQYF
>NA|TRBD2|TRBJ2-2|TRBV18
TGTGCCAGCTCGTCAGGGACTAGCGGACTCGGGGAGCTGTTTTTT
CASSSGTSGLGELFF
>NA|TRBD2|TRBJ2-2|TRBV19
TGTGCCAGTAGTATGATTCGGAGCGGGCTAGCGGGGACCTACACCGGGGAGCTGTTTTTT
CASSMIRSGLAGTYTGELFF
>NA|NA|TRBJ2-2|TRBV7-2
TGTGCCAGCAGCACGACAAACACCGGGGAGCTGTTTTTT
CASSTTNTGELFF
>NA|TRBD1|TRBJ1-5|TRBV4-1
TGCGCCAGCCGCCCAGGGGGGCTCGGCAATCAGCCCCAGCATTTT
CASRPGGLGNQPQHF
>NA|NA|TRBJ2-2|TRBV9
TGTGCCAGCAGCGTAACAGGGGGGGCAGGCGGGGAGCTGTTTTTT
CASSVTGGAGGELFF
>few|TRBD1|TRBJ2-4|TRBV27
TGTGCCAGCAGGCAAACCCCTCTAACAGGGGGTGGGAACATTCAGTACTTC
CASRQTPLTGGGNIQYF
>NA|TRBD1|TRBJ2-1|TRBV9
TGTGCCAGCAGCCCTCGAGGGGACAGGCAATACAATGAGCAGTTCTTC
CASSPRGDRQYNEQFF
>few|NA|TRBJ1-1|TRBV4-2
TGTGCCAGCACCTCCTTGGAGGGGAGCACTGAAGCTTTCTTT
CASTSLEGSTEAFF
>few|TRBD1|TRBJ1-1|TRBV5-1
TGCGCCAGCAGTCTCAACAGGGGGCTGAGCACTGAAGCTTTCTTT
CASSLNRGLSTEAFF
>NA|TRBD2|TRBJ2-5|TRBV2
TGTGCCAGCAGGCCTAGCGGTTACCAAGAGACCCAGTACTTC
CASRPSGYQETQYF
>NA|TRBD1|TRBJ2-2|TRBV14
TGTGCCAGCAGCCAAGATTGGACAGGGTACAGCACCGGGGAGCTGTTTTTT
CASSQDWTGYSTGELFF
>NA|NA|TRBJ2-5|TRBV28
TGTGCCAGCAGGCCCGCTGGACAACAAGAGACCCAGTACTTC
CASRPAGQQETQYF
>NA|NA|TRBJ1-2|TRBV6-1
TGTGCCAGCAGTACGGGGACTAACTATGGCTACACCTTC
CASSTGTNYGYTF
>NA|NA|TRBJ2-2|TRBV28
TGTGCCAGCAGAACATTGACCGGGGAGCTGTTTTTT
CASRTLTGELFF
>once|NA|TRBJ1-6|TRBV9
TGTGCCAGCAGCTCCGGTGTCCGACAGCGAAATTCACCCCTCCACTTT
CASSSGVRQRNSPLHF
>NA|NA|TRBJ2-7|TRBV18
TGTGCCAGCTCAGAGGGGGTCTCCGAGCAGTACTTC
CASSEGVSEQYF
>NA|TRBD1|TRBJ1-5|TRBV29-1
TGCAGCGCGACGATCGGACAGGGCGGCCAGCCCCAGCATTTT
CSATIGQGGQPQHF
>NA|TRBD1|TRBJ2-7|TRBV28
TGTGCCAGCAGGACAGGGGAATGGTACTACGAGCAGTACTTC
CASRTGEWYYEQYF
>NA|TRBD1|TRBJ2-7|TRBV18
TGTGCCAGCTCACCAACGACAGGGGACGAGCAGTACTTC
CASSPTTGDEQYF
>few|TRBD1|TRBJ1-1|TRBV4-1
TGCGCCAGCAGCCAAGCAGGGGGAAGGAGGACTGAAGCTTTCTTT
CASSQAGGRRTEAFF
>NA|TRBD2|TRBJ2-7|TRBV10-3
TGTGCCATCAGGGAGGGACTAGCGGGAGCCTACGAGCAGTACTTC
CAIREGLAGAYEQYF
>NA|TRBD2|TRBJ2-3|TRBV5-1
TGCGCCAGCAGCTCCCTGGGGCGGGAGGGCCAAGATACGCAGTATTTT
CASSSLGREGQDTQYF
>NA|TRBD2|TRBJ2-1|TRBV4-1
TGCGCCAGCAGCCAACCCACAGGGACGATAAGCGGGAGTAGATACAATGAGCAGTTCTTC
CASSQPTGTISGSRYNEQFF
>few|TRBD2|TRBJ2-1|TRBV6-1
TGTGCCAGCAGTGAAAGGCCCCTCGCGGGGGGGGCATACAATGAGCAGTTCTTC
CASSERPLAGGAYNEQFF
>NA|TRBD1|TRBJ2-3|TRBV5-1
TGCGCCAGCAGCCGGGACAGGGGGCGGGGAGATACGCAGTATTTT
CASSRDRGRGDTQYF
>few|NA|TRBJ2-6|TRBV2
TGTGCCAGCACCCTCGACATCTCTGGGGCCAACGTCCTGACTTTC
CASTLDISGANVLTF
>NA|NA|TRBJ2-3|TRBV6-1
TGTGCCAGCAGTGAGAAACACCGCACAGATACGCAGTATTTT
CASSEKHRTDTQYF
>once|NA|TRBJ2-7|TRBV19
TGTGCCAGTAGTGTCAGGGTTTCTGACGAGCAGTACTTC
CASSVRVSDEQYF
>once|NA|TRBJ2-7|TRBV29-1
TGCAGCGTTGCCGAGACAGGACCCTACGAGCAGTACTTC
CSVAETGPYEQYF
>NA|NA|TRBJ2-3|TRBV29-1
TGCAGCGTTGAACGGAGGGATAGCACAGATACGCAGTATTTT
CSVERRDSTDTQYF
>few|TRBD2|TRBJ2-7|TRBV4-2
TGTGCCAGCAGCCAAGGACTAGCGGGATCCTACGAGCAGTACTTC
CASSQGLAGSYEQYF
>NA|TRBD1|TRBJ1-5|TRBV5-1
TGCGCCAGCAGCTCAGGGGGAAATCAGCCCCAGCATTTT
CASSSGGNQPQHF
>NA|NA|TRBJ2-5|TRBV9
TGTGCCAGCAGCACTATGCAGGGTGTCCAAGAGACCCAGTACTTC
CASSTMQGVQETQYF
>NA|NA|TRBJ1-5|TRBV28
TGTGCCAGCGGACCGGGACTTTTAAATCAGCCCCAGCATTTT
CASGPGLLNQPQHF
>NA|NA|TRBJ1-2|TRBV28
TGTGCCAGCAGTTCCTCTCCGGGAAACTATGGCTACACCTTC
CASSSSPGNYGYTF
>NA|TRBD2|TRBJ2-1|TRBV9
TGTGCCAGCAGCGTAGAAGCGGGGCCATATAGGGATGAGCAGTTCTTC
CASSVEAGPYRDEQFF
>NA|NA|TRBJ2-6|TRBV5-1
TGCGCCAGCAGCTTGACAGGGTCATCCTCGGGGGCCAACGTCCTGACTTTC
CASSLTGSSSGANVLTF